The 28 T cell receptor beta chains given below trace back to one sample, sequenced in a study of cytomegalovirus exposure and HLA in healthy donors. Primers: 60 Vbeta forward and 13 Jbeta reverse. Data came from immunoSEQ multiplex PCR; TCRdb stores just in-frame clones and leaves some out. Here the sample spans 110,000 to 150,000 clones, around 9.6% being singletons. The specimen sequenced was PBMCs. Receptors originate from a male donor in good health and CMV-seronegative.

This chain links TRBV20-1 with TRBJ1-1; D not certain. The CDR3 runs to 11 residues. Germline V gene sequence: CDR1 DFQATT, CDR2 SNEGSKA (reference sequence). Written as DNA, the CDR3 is TGCAGCGCCGAGCCGCGCACTGAAGCTTTCTTT. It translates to CSAEPRTEAFF.

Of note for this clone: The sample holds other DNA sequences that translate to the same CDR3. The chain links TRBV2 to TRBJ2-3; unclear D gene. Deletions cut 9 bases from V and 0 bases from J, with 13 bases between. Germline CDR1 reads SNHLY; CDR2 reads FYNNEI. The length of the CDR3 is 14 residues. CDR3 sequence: CARSAEISTDTQYF. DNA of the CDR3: TGTGCCAGGTCGGCGGAGATAAGCACAGATACGCAGTATTTT.

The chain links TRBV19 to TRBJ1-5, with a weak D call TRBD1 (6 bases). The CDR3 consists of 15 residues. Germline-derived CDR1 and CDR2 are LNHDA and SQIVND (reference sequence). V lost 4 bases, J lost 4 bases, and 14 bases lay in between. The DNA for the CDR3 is TGTGCCAGTAGTACTGGACAGCACTTGAATCAGCCCCAGCATTTT. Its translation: CASSTGQHLNQPQHF.

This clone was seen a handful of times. Here the CDR3 DNA reads TGTGCCACCAGCGGCACCCAGGGGCAGCCCCAGCATTTT. Its translation: CATSGTQGQPQHF. This chain joins TRBV15 and TRBJ1-5; a possible D gene is TRBD1 (6 bases). Germline values: CDR1 LNHNV, CDR2 YYDKDF (reference sequence). V dropped 5 bases and J dropped 7 bases, with 12 bases sitting between them. The CDR3 totals 13 residues.

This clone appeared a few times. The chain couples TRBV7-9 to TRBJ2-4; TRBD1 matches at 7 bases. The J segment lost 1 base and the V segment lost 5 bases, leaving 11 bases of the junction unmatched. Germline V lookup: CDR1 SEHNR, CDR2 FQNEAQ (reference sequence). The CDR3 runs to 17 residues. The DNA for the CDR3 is TGTGCCAGCAGCCCCCGGGACAGCTACTTGGCCAAAAACATTCAGTACTTC. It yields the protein CASSPRDSYLAKNIQYF.

CDR3 residues: CASNDRFEKLFF. CDR3 in DNA: TGTGCCAGTAATGACAGGTTTGAAAAACTGTTTTTT. V and J are TRBV19 and TRBJ1-4; D may be TRBD1 (6 bases). The CDR3 runs to 12 residues. The germline V gene has CDR1 LNHDA and CDR2 SQIVND (reference sequence). Deletions cut 7 bases from V and 7 bases from J, with 10 bases between.

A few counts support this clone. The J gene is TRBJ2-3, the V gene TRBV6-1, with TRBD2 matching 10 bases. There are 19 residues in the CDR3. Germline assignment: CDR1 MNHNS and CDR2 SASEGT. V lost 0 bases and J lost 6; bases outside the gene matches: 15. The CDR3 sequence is CASSEAPWVSGRRVDTQYF. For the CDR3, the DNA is TGTGCCAGCAGTGAAGCGCCGTGGGTTAGCGGGAGGCGGGTGGATACGCAGTATTTT.

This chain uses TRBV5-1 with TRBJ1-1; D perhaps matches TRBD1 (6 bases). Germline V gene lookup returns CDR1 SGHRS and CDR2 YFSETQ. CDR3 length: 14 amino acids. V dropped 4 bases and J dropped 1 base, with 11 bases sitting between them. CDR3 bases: TGCGCCAGCAGCGGCCGGGACACGAACACTGAAGCTTTCTTT. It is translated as CASSGRDTNTEAFF.

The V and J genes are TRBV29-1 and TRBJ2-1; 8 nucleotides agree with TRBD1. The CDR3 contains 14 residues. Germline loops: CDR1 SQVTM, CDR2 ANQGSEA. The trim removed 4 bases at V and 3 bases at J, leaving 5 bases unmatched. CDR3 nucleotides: TGCAGCGTTGTCCACAGGGGGTTCTACAATGAGCAGTTCTTC. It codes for CSVVHRGFYNEQFF.

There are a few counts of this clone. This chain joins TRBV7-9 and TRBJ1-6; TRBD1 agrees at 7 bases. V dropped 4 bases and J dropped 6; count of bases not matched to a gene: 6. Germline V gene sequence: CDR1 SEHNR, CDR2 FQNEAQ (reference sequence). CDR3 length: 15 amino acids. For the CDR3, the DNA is TGTGCCAGCAGCTCGGGGGGGACAGCTAATTCACCCCTCCACTTT. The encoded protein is CASSSGGTANSPLHF. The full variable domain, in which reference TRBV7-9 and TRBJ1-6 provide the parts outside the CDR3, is DTGVSQNPRHKITKRGQNVTFRCDPISEHNRLYWYRQTLGQGPEFLTYFQNEAQLEKSRLLSDRFSAERPKGSFSTLEIQRTEQGDSAMYLCASSSGGTANSPLHFGNGTRLTVT.

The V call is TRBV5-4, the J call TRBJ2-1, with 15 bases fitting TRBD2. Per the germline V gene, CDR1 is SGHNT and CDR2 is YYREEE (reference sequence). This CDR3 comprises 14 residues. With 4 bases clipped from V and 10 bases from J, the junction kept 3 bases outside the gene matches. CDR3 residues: CASSPGTSGREQFF. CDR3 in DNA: TGTGCCAGCAGCCCCGGGACTAGCGGGAGGGAGCAGTTCTTC.

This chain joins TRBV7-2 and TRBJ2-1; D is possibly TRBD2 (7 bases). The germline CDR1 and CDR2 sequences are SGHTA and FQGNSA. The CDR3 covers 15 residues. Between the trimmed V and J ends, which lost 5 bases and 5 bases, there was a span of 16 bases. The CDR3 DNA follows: TGTGCCAGCAGCCAAGGTGCGGGGGCCAACAATGAGCAGTTCTTC. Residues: CASSQGAGANNEQFF.

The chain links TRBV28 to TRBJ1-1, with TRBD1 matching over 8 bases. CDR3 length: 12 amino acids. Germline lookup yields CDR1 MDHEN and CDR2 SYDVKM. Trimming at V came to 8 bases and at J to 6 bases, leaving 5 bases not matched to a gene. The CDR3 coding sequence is TGTGCCAGCCTCAGGGGGCGGTCTGAAGCTTTCTTT. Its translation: CASLRGRSEAFF.

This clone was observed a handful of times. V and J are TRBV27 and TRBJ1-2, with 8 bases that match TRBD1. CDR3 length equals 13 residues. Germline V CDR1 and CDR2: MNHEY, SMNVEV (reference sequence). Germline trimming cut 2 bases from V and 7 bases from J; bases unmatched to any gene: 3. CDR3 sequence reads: CASSLQGAFGYTF. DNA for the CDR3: TGTGCCAGCAGTTTACAGGGGGCCTTTGGCTACACCTTC.

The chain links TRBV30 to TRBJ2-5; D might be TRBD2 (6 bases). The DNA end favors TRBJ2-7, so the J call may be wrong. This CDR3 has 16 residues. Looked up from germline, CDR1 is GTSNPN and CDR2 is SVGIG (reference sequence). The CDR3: CAWSVLGGGSSYEQYF. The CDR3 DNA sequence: TGTGCCTGGAGTGTACTTGGGGGAGGCAGCTCCTACGAGCAGTACTTC.

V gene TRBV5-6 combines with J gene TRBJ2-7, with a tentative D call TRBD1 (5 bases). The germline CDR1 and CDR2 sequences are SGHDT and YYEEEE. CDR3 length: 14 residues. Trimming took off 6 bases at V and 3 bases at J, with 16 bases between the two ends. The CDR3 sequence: CASIRTNQVYEQYF. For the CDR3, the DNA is TGTGCCAGCATCCGGACAAATCAAGTCTACGAGCAGTACTTC.

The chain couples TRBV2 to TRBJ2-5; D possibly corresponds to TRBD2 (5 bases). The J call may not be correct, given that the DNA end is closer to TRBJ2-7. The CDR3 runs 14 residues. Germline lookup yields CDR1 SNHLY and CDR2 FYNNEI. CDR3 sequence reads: CASNLGAGDYEQYF. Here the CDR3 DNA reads TGTGCCAGCAACCTCGGTGCGGGCGACTACGAGCAGTACTTC.

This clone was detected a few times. The CDR3 bases are TGTGCCAGCAGCTATGACGGCGGGCAGACTGAAGCTTTCTTT. Encoded protein: CASSYDGGQTEAFF. The V call is TRBV7-2, the J call TRBJ1-1, with no clear D. V was cut by 4 bases and J by 5 bases, with 14 bases left in between. Germline CDR1 is SGHTA and CDR2 is FQGNSA. The CDR3 covers 14 residues.

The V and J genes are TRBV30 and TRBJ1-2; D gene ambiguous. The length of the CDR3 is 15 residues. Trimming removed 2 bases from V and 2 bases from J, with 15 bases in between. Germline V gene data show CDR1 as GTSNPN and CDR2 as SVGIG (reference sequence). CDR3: CAWSSQLGKNYGYTF. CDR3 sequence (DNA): TGTGCCTGGAGTTCGCAACTAGGAAAGAACTATGGCTACACCTTC.

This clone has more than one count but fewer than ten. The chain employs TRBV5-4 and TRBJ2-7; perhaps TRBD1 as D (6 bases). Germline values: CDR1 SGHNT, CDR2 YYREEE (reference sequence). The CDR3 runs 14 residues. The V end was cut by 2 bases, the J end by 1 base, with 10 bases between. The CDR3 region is CASSFRQESYEQYF. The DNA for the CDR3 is TGTGCCAGCAGCTTTCGACAGGAGTCCTACGAGCAGTACTTC. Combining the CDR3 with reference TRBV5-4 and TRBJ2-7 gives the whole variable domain ETGVTQSPTHLIKTRGQQVTLRCSSQSGHNTVSWYQQALGQGPQFIFQYYREEENGRGNFPPRFSGLQFPNYSSELNVNALELDDSALYLCASSFRQESYEQYFGPGTRLTVT.

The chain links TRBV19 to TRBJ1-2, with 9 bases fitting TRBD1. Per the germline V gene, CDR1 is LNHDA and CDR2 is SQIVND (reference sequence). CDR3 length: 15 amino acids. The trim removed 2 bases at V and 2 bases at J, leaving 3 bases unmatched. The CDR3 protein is CASSIIGQGNYGYTF. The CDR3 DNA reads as TGTGCCAGTAGTATAATAGGACAGGGGAACTATGGCTACACCTTC.

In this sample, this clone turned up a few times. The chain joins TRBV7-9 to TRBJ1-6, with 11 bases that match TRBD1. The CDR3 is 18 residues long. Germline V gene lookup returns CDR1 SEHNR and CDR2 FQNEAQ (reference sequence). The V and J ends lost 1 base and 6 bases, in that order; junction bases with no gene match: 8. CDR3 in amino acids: CASSLGTGGSSGNSPLHF. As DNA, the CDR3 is TGTGCCAGCAGCTTAGGGACAGGGGGCTCTTCGGGTAATTCACCCCTCCACTTT.

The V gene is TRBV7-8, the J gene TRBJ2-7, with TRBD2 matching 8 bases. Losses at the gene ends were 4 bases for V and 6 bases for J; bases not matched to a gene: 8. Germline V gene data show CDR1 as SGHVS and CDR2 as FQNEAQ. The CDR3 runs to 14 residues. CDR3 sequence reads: CASSSGLARGEQYF. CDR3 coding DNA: TGTGCCAGCAGCTCAGGACTAGCTCGGGGCGAGCAGTACTTC.

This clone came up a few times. The DNA of the CDR3 is TGTGCCAGCAGCGGAAAGGGGGCCCGAAACACCATATATTTT. Amino acid sequence: CASSGKGARNTIYF. The chain combines TRBV9 with TRBJ1-3, with TRBD1 matching over 7 bases. Looked up from germline, CDR1 is SGDLS and CDR2 is YYNGEE. This CDR3 spans 14 amino acids. Germline trimming cut 3 bases from V and 5 bases from J; bases unmatched to any gene: 5.

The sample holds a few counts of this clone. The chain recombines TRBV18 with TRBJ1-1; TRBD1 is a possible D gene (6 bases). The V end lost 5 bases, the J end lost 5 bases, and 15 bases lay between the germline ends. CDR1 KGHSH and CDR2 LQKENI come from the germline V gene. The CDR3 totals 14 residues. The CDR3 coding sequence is TGTGCCAGCTCAGGGACACCCACAGGGACTGAAGCTTTCTTT. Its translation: CASSGTPTGTEAFF.

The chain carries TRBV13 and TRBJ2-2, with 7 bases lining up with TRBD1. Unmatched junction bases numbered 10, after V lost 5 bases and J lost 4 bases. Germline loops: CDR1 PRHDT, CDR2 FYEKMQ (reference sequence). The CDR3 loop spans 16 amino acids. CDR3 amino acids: CASSQHRDRITGELFF. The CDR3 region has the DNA TGTGCCAGCAGCCAACACCGGGACAGAATCACCGGGGAGCTGTTTTTT.

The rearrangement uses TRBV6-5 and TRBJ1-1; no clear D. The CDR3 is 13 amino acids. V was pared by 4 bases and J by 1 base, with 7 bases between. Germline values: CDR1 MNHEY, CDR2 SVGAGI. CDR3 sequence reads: CASSSVSNTEAFF. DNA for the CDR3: TGTGCCAGCAGTTCTGTCTCGAACACTGAAGCTTTCTTT.

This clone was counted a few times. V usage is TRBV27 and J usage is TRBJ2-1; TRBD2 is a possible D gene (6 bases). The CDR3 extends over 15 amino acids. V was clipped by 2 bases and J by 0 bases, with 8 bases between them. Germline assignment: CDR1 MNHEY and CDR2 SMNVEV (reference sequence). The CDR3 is CASSLGDFSYNEQFF. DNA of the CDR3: TGTGCCAGCAGTTTAGGGGACTTCTCCTACAATGAGCAGTTCTTC.